This entry describes one TCR beta chain. This specimen belongs to a study of post-analysis software for immune sequencing data. Prepared libraries of TCR beta cDNA carried unique molecular identifiers. Each CDR3 protein gets one entry after TCRdb re-called the PCR reads with MiXCR. This sample has about 540,000 distinct CDR3 sequences, with 30% to 40% found just once. The sequence was obtained from a girl younger than 18 with multiple sclerosis. Sequencing was done on a sample of blood.

The CDR3: CASSYSRDQETQYF. CDR3 DNA sequence: TGTGCCAGCAGTTACAGCAGGGACCAAGAGACCCAGTACTTC. The V and J genes are TRBV6-6 and TRBJ2-5; D possibly corresponds to TRBD1 (5 bases). This CDR3 comprises 14 residues. Germline CDR1 reads MNHNY; CDR2 reads SVGAGI (reference sequence). Trimming removed 2 bases at V and 0 bases at J, with 7 bases between.